The 30 T cell receptor beta chains presented below share a single source sample, sequenced in a study of blood T cell repertoires in COVID-19. Some clones are missing from TCRdb's copy, which holds only in-frame ones; the method was immunoSEQ multiplex PCR. The sample lists nearly 300,000 clones; around 88% were seen once. Sequencing was done on a sample of peripheral blood. These receptors all come from a woman in her 30s who had recovered from COVID-19.

The chain is built from TRBV5-1 and TRBJ1-1, with D hard to call. CDR3 length: 13 amino acids. V dropped 1 base and J dropped 2 bases, with 6 bases sitting between them. Looked up from germline, CDR1 is SGHRS and CDR2 is YFSETQ. The CDR3 reads CASSLSTNTEAFF. As DNA, the CDR3 is TGCGCCAGCAGCTTGTCTACTAACACTGAAGCTTTCTTT.

This clone is a singleton in its sample. The chain joins TRBV11-3 to TRBJ1-1, with 9 bases that match TRBD1. CDR1 SGHNT and CDR2 YENEEA come from the germline V gene. V trimming: 1 base; J trimming: 1 base; junction bases outside the gene matches: 7. The CDR3 has 17 residues. CDR3 loop: CASSLGPGQGPNTEAFF. The CDR3 nucleotides are TGTGCCAGCAGCTTAGGCCCCGGACAGGGGCCGAACACTGAAGCTTTCTTT.

The chain links TRBV18 to TRBJ2-7; tentative D call: TRBD2 (7 bases). From germline, CDR1 is KGHSH and CDR2 LQKENI. CDR3 size: 15 residues. The V and J ends lost 3 bases and 0 bases respectively, with 12 bases between them. CDR3: CASSPEGGSSYEQYF. The DNA for the CDR3 is TGTGCCAGCTCACCCGAGGGGGGGAGCTCCTACGAGCAGTACTTC.

The chain recombines TRBV7-2 with TRBJ2-5; TRBD2 matches at 7 bases. This CDR3 comprises 15 residues. Germline V gives CDR1 SGHTA, CDR2 FQGNSA. V lost 1 base to trimming and J lost 5 bases; unmatched junction nucleotides: 7. CDR3 coding DNA: TGTGCCAGCAGCTTAGGAACGTGGGAGGGGGAGACCCAGTACTTC. Translation gives CASSLGTWEGETQYF.

The chain employs TRBV11-1 and TRBJ2-5; D is perhaps TRBD2 (5 bases). V shed 2 bases and J shed 3 bases, with 7 bases lying between them. The V gene's germline CDR1 is SGHAT and CDR2 FQDESV (reference sequence). The CDR3 loop spans 13 amino acids. CDR3 sequence (DNA): TGTGCCAGCAGCTTACCCGGGGAAGAGACCCAGTACTTC. It specifies CASSLPGEETQYF.

This CDR3 is CASSNVDRGFYSPLHF. CDR3 nucleotide sequence: TGTGCCAGCAGTAACGTCGACAGGGGGTTTTATTCACCCCTCCACTTT. V gene TRBV28 combines with J gene TRBJ1-6, with 9 nucleotides matching TRBD1. Germline CDR1 and CDR2: MDHEN and SYDVKM. With 5 bases clipped from V and 8 bases from J, the junction kept 10 bases outside the gene matches. There are 16 residues in the CDR3.

Only one count was recorded for this clone. The chain couples TRBV30 to TRBJ1-4, with a tentative D call TRBD1 (6 bases). This CDR3 region has 14 residues. From germline, CDR1 is GTSNPN and CDR2 SVGIG (reference sequence). V gave up 5 bases and J gave up 5 bases, with 15 bases separating them. The CDR3 loop reads CAWQRRGGNEKLFF. The CDR3 nucleotides read TGTGCCTGGCAACGACGAGGGGGAAATGAAAAACTGTTTTTT.

The chain links TRBV2 to TRBJ1-1; 8 positions agree with TRBD1. CDR1 and CDR2 (germline): SNHLY, FYNNEI. V was clipped by 5 bases and J by 3 bases; unmatched bases: 8. The CDR3 is 15 amino acids. The CDR3 is CASSYRGGRYTEAFF. As DNA, the CDR3 is TGTGCCAGCAGTTACAGGGGGGGAAGATACACTGAAGCTTTCTTT.

The chain combines TRBV7-9 with TRBJ1-1; 8 bases are shared with TRBD1. The CDR3 consists of 16 residues. The V segment lost 5 bases and the J segment 0 bases; nucleotides outside the gene matches: 8. Germline CDR1 reads SEHNR; CDR2 reads FQNEAQ (reference sequence). This CDR3 reads CASSDRGKAMNTEAFF. In nucleotides, the CDR3 is TGTGCCAGCAGCGACAGGGGAAAGGCTATGAACACTGAAGCTTTCTTT.

V usage is TRBV19 and J usage is TRBJ2-3; D perhaps matches TRBD1 (6 bases). Trimming stripped 3 bases from V and 2 bases from J, with 9 bases between. CDR3 length: 14 residues. Looked up from germline, CDR1 is LNHDA and CDR2 is SQIVND (reference sequence). In DNA, the CDR3 is TGTGCCAGTAGTATGCACAGGGCCACAGATACGCAGTATTTT. Its protein product is CASSMHRATDTQYF.

The chain joins TRBV2 to TRBJ1-4, with a tentative D call TRBD1 (5 bases). Trimming shortened V by 3 bases and J by 8 bases, and 16 bases separated the two germline ends. This CDR3 spans 15 amino acids. CDR1 is SNHLY, CDR2 FYNNEI, per germline. CDR3 sequence: CASSDRGQGSEKLFF. The CDR3 nucleotides read TGTGCCAGCAGTGATAGGGGCCAGGGTAGCGAAAAACTGTTTTTT.

The gene calls are TRBV10-3 and TRBJ1-1; 7 nucleotides line up with TRBD1. Germline CDR1 reads ENHRY; CDR2 reads SYGVKD. The trim removed 6 bases at V and 2 bases at J, leaving 6 bases unmatched. CDR3 length: 14 amino acids. Here the CDR3 reads CAISSDRDNTEAFF. In nucleotides, the CDR3 is TGTGCCATCAGCTCCGACAGGGATAACACTGAAGCTTTCTTT.

This sequence joins TRBV11-2 and TRBJ1-4, with TRBD1 matching over 9 bases. The CDR3 spans 16 residues. The J segment lost 5 bases and the V segment lost 1 base, leaving 5 bases of the junction unmatched. CDR1 and CDR2 (germline): SGHAT, FQNNGV. The CDR3 sequence: CASSLAGQGRNEKLFF. DNA of the CDR3: TGTGCCAGCAGCTTAGCGGGACAGGGCCGAAATGAAAAACTGTTTTTT.

The rearrangement joins TRBV5-1 to TRBJ2-2; D is unresolved. Germline loops: CDR1 SGHRS, CDR2 YFSETQ. Trimming shortened V by 2 bases and J by 0 bases, and 5 bases separated the two germline ends. The CDR3 runs 14 residues. The CDR3 protein is CASSLRANTGELFF. The DNA for the CDR3 is TGCGCCAGCAGCTTACGAGCGAACACCGGGGAGCTGTTTTTT.

V is TRBV28 and J is TRBJ2-7; TRBD1 aligns across 7 bases. V lost 6 bases to trimming and J lost 0 bases; unmatched junction nucleotides: 11. Germline-derived CDR1 and CDR2 are MDHEN and SYDVKM. This CDR3 has 16 amino acids. The CDR3 DNA sequence: TGTGCCAGCAGACGCCCGACAGGGCCGAGCTCCTACGAGCAGTACTTC. As protein: CASRRPTGPSSYEQYF.

This clone showed up just once. In DNA, the CDR3 is TGCAGCACCCAGTCTTCCTACAATGAGCAGTTCTTC. Its protein product is CSTQSSYNEQFF. The V gene is TRBV29-1, the J gene TRBJ2-1; D gene ambiguous. The V end lost 8 bases, the J end lost 1 base, and 9 bases lay between the germline ends. Germline V gene sequence: CDR1 SQVTM, CDR2 ANQGSEA. This CDR3 has 12 amino acids.

The V and J genes are TRBV29-1 and TRBJ2-7; 12 bases agree with TRBD2. V lost 3 bases and J lost 2; bases outside the gene matches: 2. The CDR3 has 14 amino acids. Looked up from germline, CDR1 is SQVTM and CDR2 is ANQGSEA. The CDR3 sequence is CSVDPSGGAYEQYF. For the CDR3, the DNA is TGCAGCGTTGACCCTAGCGGGGGGGCCTACGAGCAGTACTTC.

This chain links TRBV4-2 with TRBJ1-2, with TRBD1 matching over 7 bases. Trimming took 3 bases from V and 8 from J; bases not matched to a gene: 9. This CDR3 has 14 residues. Germline-derived CDR1 and CDR2 are LGHNA and YNFKEQ. CDR3 protein: CASSQRRQGDGYTF. The DNA for the CDR3 is TGTGCCAGCAGCCAGAGACGACAGGGTGACGGCTACACCTTC.

V and J are TRBV28 and TRBJ1-1; D is unclear. This CDR3 is built from 12 residues. Germline assignment: CDR1 MDHEN and CDR2 SYDVKM. Trimming took off 2 bases at V and 4 bases at J, with 5 bases between the two ends. CDR3: CASSLPFTEAFF. The CDR3 nucleotides are TGTGCCAGCAGTTTACCTTTCACTGAAGCTTTCTTT. The variable domain in full, with the rest retrieved from reference TRBV28 and TRBJ1-1, is DVKVTQSSRYLVKRTGEKVFLECVQDMDHENMFWYRQDPGLGLRLIYFSYDVKMKEKGDIPEGYSVSREKKERFSLILESASTNQTSMYLCASSLPFTEAFFGQGTRLTVV.

The CDR3 here is CASSRDRTNTEAFF. The CDR3 region has the DNA TGCGCCAGCAGCCGGGACAGGACAAACACTGAAGCTTTCTTT. This sequence joins TRBV5-1 and TRBJ1-1; 8 bases agree with TRBD1. This CDR3 spans 14 amino acids. Germline V gene sequence: CDR1 SGHRS, CDR2 YFSETQ. V dropped 4 bases and J dropped 2; count of bases not matched to a gene: 4.

This chain joins TRBV6-5 and TRBJ2-6; D gene ambiguous. The CDR3 totals 13 residues. The germline V gene has CDR1 MNHEY and CDR2 SVGAGI. Trimming removed 11 bases from V and 2 bases from J, with 10 bases in between. CDR3 bases: TGTGCCGGTGGCAGAACTGGGGCCAACGTCCTGACTTTC. Translating gives CAGGRTGANVLTF.

This clone was recorded once. The chain carries TRBV28 and TRBJ1-1, with D unresolved. The CDR3 covers 14 residues. V gave up 2 bases and J gave up 0 bases, with 7 bases separating them. The germline V gene encodes CDR1 MDHEN and CDR2 SYDVKM. The CDR3 bases are TGTGCCAGCAGTTTAGGGCACCTGAACACTGAAGCTTTCTTT. It is translated as CASSLGHLNTEAFF. Together with reference TRBV28 and TRBJ1-1, the CDR3 gives the full variable domain: DVKVTQSSRYLVKRTGEKVFLECVQDMDHENMFWYRQDPGLGLRLIYFSYDVKMKEKGDIPEGYSVSREKKERFSLILESASTNQTSMYLCASSLGHLNTEAFFGQGTRLTVV.

The V gene is TRBV4-1, the J gene TRBJ2-7; maybe TRBD1 (6 bases). CDR1 is MGHRA, CDR2 YSYEKL, per germline. The CDR3 contains 15 residues. The germline V and J ends were trimmed by 4 bases and 6 bases, with 19 bases remaining between them. The CDR3 bases are TGCGCCAGCAGCCGTGCGGGCACAGGGTCGGGCGAGCAGTACTTC. Protein sequence: CASSRAGTGSGEQYF.

The rearrangement links TRBV15 to TRBJ2-1, with 11 bases aligning to TRBD2. Germline trimming cut 5 bases from V and 5 bases from J; bases unmatched to any gene: 5. Germline CDR1 reads LNHNV; CDR2 reads YYDKDF (reference sequence). This CDR3 is built from 15 residues. This chain's CDR3 is CATSGGLAVNNEQFF. The CDR3 DNA sequence: TGTGCCACCAGCGGGGGACTAGCGGTGAACAATGAGCAGTTCTTC.

This clone has just a few counts. The chain combines TRBV15 with TRBJ2-1, with 9 nucleotides matching TRBD2. Germline V gene sequence: CDR1 LNHNV, CDR2 YYDKDF (reference sequence). V shed 1 base, J shed 7 bases, and the junction held 8 bases outside the gene matches. The CDR3 extends over 16 amino acids. The CDR3: CATSRGVGGGANEQFF. The CDR3 bases are TGTGCCACCAGCAGAGGAGTTGGCGGGGGGGCGAATGAGCAGTTCTTC.

This sequence joins TRBV7-9 and TRBJ1-1; 11 bases map to TRBD1. The V gene's germline CDR1 is SEHNR and CDR2 FQNEAQ (reference sequence). The ends lost 3 bases at V and 1 base at J; junction bases unmatched: 1. The CDR3 loop spans 15 amino acids. This CDR3 reads CASSLGTGGNTEAFF. In DNA form, the CDR3 reads TGTGCCAGCAGCTTGGGGACAGGGGGGAACACTGAAGCTTTCTTT.

The CDR3 spells CASSPRQGDEQYF. CDR3 bases: TGTGCCAGCTCACCCCGACAGGGCGACGAGCAGTACTTC. The chain recombines TRBV18 with TRBJ2-7, with 7 bases identical to TRBD1. This CDR3 contains 13 residues. Unmatched junction bases numbered 4, after V lost 3 bases and J lost 5 bases. Germline loops: CDR1 KGHSH, CDR2 LQKENI.

Here the CDR3 reads CASSSLEYSSYEQYF. The CDR3 nucleotides are TGTGCCAGCAGTTCACTAGAGTACAGCTCCTACGAGCAGTACTTC. V and J are TRBV28 and TRBJ2-7, with a weak D call TRBD2 (5 bases). This CDR3 is built from 15 residues. Per germline, CDR1 MDHEN and CDR2 SYDVKM. V lost 4 bases to trimming and J lost 0 bases, with 13 bases between them.

V usage is TRBV7-9 and J usage is TRBJ1-2; D not certain. V was cut by 2 bases and J by 1 base, with 8 bases left in between. The CDR3 loop spans 14 amino acids. CDR1 is SEHNR and CDR2 is FQNEAQ in the germline V gene (reference sequence). The CDR3 DNA follows: TGTGCCAGCAGCTTAAAAAATCATAACTATGGCTACACCTTC. This codes for CASSLKNHNYGYTF.

The rearrangement links TRBV6-5 to TRBJ1-5; 11 bases are shared with TRBD1. The germline V gene has CDR1 MNHEY and CDR2 SVGAGI. The length of the CDR3 is 15 residues. The junction had 4 bases not matched to a gene; V was cut back by 5 bases and J by 4 bases. The CDR3 bases are TGTGCCAGCAGTCCGGGGACAGGGGGGAATCAGCCCCAGCATTTT. It translates to CASSPGTGGNQPQHF.